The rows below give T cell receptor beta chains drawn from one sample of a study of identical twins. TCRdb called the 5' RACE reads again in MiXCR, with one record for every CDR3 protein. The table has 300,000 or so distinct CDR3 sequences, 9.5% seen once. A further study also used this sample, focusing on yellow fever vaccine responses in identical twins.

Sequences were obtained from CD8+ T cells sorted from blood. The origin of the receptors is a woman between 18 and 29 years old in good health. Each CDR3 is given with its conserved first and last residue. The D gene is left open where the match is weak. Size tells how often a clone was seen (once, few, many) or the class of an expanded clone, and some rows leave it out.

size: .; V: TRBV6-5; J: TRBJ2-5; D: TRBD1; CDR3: CASSYFGTGGETQYF; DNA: TGTGCCAGCAGTTACTTTGGGACAGGGGGCGAGACCCAGTACTTC
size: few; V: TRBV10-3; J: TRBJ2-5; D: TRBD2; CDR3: CAISPGLAAQETQYF; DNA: TGTGCCATCAGCCCGGGACTAGCGGCCCAAGAGACCCAGTACTTC
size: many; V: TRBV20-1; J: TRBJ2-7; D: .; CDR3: CSASGSTYEQYF; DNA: TGCAGTGCTAGCGGGAGTACCTACGAGCAGTACTTC
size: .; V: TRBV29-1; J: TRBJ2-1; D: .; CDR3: CSVQAGSYNEQFF; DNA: TGCAGCGTTCAGGCGGGCTCCTACAATGAGCAGTTCTTC
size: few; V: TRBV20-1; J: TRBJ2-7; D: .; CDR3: CSARSRVLYEQYF; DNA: TGCAGTGCTAGATCGCGGGTCCTGTACGAGCAGTACTTC
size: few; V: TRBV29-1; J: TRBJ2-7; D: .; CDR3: CSGVTSTSYEQYF; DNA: TGCAGCGGTGTGACTAGTACGTCCTACGAGCAGTACTTC
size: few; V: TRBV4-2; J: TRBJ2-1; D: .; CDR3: CASSNWGNDEQFF; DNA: TGTGCCAGCAGTAATTGGGGAAACGATGAGCAGTTCTTC
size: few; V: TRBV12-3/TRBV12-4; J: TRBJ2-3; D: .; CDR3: CASSLIGEGDTQYF; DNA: TGTGCCAGCAGTTTAATAGGGGAAGGAGATACGCAGTATTTT
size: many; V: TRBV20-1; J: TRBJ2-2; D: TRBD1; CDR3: CSARDGFQGAGELFF; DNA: TGCAGTGCTAGAGATGGGTTCCAGGGGGCCGGGGAGCTGTTTTTT
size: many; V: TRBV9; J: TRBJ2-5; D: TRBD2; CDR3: CASSVDGAGGGETQYF; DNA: TGTGCCAGCAGCGTAGACGGAGCGGGGGGTGGAGAGACCCAGTACTTC
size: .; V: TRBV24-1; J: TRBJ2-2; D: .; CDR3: CACRGDPGELFF; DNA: TGTGCCTGTAGGGGGGACCCCGGGGAGCTGTTTTTT
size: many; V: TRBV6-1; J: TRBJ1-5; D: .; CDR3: CASSPGLNQPQHF; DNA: TGTGCCAGCAGTCCCGGGTTGAATCAGCCCCAGCATTTT
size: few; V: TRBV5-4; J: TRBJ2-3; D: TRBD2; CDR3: CASSLPGLASTDTQYF; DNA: TGTGCCAGCAGCTTACCGGGACTAGCGAGCACAGATACGCAGTATTTT
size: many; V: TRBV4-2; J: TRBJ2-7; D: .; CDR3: CASSQGPSAEQYF; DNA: TGTGCCAGCAGCCAGGGTCCTAGCGCCGAGCAGTACTTC
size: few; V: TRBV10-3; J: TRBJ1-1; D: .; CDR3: CAISESTPTNTEAFF; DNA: TGTGCCATCAGTGAGTCGACACCGACAAACACTGAAGCTTTCTTT
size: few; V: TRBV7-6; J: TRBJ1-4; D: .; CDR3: CASSQTGHRTNEKLFF; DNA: TGTGCCAGCAGCCAGACGGGACACAGAACTAATGAAAAACTGTTTTTT
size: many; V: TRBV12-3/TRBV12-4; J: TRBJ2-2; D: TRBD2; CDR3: CASSPSSGKNTGELFF; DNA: TGTGCCAGCAGCCCCTCTAGCGGGAAGAACACCGGGGAGCTGTTTTTT
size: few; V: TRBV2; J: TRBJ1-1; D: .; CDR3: CASRVLSGVLLNTEAFF; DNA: TGTGCCAGCAGAGTTTTATCAGGGGTTCTCTTGAACACTGAAGCTTTCTTT
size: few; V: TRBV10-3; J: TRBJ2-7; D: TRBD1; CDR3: CAIRRETGPEQYF; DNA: TGTGCCATCAGGAGAGAGACAGGGCCCGAGCAGTACTTC
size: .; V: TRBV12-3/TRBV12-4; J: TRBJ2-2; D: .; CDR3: CACSLRARQVDGGGELFF; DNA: TGTGCCTGCAGTTTAAGGGCTAGACAGGTCGACGGTGGCGGGGAGCTGTTTTTT
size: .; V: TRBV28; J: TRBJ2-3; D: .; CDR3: CASSPRDTPSTDTQYF; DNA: TGTGCCAGCAGTCCTCGGGACACTCCTAGCACAGATACGCAGTATTTT
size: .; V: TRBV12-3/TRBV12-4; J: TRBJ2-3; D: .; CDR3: CATGWAGTDTQYF; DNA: TGTGCCACCGGGTGGGCAGGCACAGATACGCAGTATTTT
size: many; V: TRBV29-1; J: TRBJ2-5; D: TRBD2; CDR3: CSVGLAEETQYF; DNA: TGCAGCGTTGGACTAGCGGAAGAGACCCAGTACTTC
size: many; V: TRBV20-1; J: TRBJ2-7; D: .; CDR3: CSAPPPGPYEQYF; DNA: TGCAGTGCTCCTCCGCCGGGGCCCTACGAGCAGTACTTC
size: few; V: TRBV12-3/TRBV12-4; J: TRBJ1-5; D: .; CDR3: CASSLGPPRSNQPQHF; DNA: TGTGCCAGCAGTTTAGGACCCCCTAGGAGCAATCAGCCCCAGCATTTT
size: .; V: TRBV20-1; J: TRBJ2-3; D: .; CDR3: CSASRDVGGGTDTQYF; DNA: TGCAGTGCTAGCCGGGACGTTGGAGGTGGCACAGATACGCAGTATTTT
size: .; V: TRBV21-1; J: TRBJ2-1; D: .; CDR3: CASSKRDSYHNEQFF; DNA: TGTGCCAGCAGCAAAAGGGACAGCTACCACAATGAGCAGTTCTTC
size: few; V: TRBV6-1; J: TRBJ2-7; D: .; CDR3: CASSSGSYSYEQYF; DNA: TGTGCCAGCAGTAGCGGGTCATACTCCTACGAGCAGTACTTC
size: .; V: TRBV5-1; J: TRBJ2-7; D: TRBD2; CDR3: CASSFGLAGGPYEQYF; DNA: TGCGCCAGCAGCTTCGGACTAGCGGGGGGGCCCTACGAGCAGTACTTC
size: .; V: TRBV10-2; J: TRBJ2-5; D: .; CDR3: CASLEPTSTSETQYF; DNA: TGCGCCAGTCTAGAGCCTACTAGTACCTCAGAGACCCAGTACTTC
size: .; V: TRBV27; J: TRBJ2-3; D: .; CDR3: CASSLSGAPDTQYF; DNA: TGTGCCAGCAGTTTATCCGGGGCCCCAGATACGCAGTATTTT